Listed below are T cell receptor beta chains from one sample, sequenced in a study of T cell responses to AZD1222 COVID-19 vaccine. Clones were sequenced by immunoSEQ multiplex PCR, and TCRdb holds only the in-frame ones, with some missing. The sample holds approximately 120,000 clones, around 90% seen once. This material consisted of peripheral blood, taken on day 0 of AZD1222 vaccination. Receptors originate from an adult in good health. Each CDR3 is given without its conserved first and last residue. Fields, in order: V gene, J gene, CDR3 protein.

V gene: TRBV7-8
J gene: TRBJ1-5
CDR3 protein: ASSLAGMGINQPQH

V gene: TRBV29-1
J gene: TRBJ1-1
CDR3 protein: SAMAGGAASAF

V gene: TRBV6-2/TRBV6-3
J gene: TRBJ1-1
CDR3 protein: ASSAGQMNTEAF

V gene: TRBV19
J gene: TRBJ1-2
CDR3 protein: ASSIHEGTASWEGYT

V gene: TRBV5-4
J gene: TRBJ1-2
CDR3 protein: ASSLRQGSRGSYT

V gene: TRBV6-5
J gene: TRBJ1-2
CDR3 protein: ASAVARGIGDGYT

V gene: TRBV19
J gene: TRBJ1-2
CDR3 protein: ASSWGSMNYGYT

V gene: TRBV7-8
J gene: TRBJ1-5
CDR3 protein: ASSLYRGSNQPQH

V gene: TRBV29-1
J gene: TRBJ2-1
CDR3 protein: SVEGLAGKQF

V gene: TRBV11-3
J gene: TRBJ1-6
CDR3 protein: ASSFSLVNSPLH

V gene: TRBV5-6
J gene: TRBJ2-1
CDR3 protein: ASSFPPPYNEQF

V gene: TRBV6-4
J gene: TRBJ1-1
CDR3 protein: ASSSGTGGTEAF

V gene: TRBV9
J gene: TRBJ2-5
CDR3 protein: ASSVGGNSRGETQY

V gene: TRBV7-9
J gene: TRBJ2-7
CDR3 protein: ASGIERGEQY

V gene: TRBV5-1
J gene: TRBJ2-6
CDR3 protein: ASSLDPAGEWAGANVLT

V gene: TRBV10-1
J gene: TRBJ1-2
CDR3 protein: ASSDTGQTNYGYT

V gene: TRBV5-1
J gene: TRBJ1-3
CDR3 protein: ASSRAPVQSGNTIY

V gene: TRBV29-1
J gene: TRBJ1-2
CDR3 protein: SVWDHGLYGYT

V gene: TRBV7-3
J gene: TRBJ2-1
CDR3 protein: ASSSQRTSGSTYNEQF

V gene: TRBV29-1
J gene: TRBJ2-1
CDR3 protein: SGLTGGSSYNEQF

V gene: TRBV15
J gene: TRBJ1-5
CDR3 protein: ATSREITRQPQH

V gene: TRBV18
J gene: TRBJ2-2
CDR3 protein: ASSSRQGASTGELF

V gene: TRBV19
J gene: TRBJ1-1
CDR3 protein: ASSLLAGQGNTEAF

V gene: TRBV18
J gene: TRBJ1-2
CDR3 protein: ASSPPGTGYGYT

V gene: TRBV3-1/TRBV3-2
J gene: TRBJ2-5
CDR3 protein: ASSRTGQKTQY

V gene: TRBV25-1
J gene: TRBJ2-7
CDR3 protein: ASSEMRGQDSYEQY

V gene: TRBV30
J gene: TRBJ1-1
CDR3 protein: AWSPVGTEAF

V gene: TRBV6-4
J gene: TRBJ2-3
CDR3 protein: ASSDSDRFTDTQY

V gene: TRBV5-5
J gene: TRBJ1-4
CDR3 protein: ASSSDRGRGEKLF

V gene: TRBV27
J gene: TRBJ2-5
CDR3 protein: ASSPLPPGREAQY

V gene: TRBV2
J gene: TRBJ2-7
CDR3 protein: AGSSRGVVYEQY

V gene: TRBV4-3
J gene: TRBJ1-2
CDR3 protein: ASSISAGEDYGYT

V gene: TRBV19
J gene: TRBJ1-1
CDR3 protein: ASSTTENTEAF

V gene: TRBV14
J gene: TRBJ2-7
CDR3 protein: ASSQKRLAGAPHSYEQY

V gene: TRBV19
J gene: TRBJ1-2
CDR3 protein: ASSSWDKSDYGYT

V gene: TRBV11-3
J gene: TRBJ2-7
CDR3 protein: ASSLGTAYEQY

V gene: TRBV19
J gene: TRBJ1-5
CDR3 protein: ASSIDRGRGNQPQH

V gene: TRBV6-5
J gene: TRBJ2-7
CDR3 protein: ASSYSGLGSYEQY

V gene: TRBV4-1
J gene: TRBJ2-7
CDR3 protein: ASSPRLVASYEQY

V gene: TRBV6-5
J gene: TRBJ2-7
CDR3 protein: ATRRPGASYEQY

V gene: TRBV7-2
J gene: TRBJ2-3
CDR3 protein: ASSLVGGDTQY

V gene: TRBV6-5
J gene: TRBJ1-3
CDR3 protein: ASRANSGNTIY

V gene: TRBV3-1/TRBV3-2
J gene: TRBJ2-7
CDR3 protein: ASSPGLAPYEQY

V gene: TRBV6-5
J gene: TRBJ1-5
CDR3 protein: ASSSVREPQH

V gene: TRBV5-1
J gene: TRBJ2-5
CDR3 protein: ASSLGLAGGLTETQY

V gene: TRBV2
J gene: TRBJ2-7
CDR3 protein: ASSDAGVSYEQY

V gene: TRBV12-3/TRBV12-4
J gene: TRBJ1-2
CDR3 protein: ASSFGSGGYT

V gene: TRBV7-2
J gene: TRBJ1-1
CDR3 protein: ASSFKIGMNTEAF

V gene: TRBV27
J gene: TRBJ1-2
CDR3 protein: ASSLNPLVGYGYT

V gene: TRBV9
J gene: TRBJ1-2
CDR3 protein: ASSPSRDYGYT

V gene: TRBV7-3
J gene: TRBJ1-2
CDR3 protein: ASSSKPLGRGYGYT

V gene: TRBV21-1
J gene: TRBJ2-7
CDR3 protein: ASSKGTAYEQY

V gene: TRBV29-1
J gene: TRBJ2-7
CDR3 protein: SVGLGFEQY

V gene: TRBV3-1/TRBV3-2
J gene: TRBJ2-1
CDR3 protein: ASSQVFGEQF

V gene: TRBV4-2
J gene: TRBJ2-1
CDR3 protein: ASSQESSQYNEQF

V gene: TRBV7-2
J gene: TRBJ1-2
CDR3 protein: ASSRTGGLDGYT

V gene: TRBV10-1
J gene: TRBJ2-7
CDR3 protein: ASPGTRASYEQY

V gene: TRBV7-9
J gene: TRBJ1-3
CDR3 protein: ASSLSGVRGNTIY